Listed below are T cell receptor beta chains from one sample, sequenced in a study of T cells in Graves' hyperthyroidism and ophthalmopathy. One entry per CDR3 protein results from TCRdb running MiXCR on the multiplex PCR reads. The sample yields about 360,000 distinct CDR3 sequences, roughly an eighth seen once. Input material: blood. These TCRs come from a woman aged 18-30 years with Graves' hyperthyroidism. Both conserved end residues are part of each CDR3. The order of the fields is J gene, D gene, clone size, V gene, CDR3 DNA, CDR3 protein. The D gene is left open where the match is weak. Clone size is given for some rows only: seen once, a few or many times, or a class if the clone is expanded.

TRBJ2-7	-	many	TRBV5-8	TGTGCCAGCAGCTTTTATGTGACGGGCACTGACTACGAGCAGTACTTC	CASSFYVTGTDYEQYF
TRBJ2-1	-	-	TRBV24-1	TGTGCCACCAGTGCGGGGGCGGAGGTAACTGAGCAGTTCTTC	CATSAGAEVTEQFF
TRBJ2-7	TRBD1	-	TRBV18	TGTGCCAGCTCACCACCGGGACAGGGATTCTACGAGCAGTACTTC	CASSPPGQGFYEQYF
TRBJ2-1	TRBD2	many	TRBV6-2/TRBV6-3	TGTGCCAGCAGCCACACCACTCCCGGGACTAGCGGGAGGGCCAATCGCTGGAATGAGCAGTTCTTC	CASSHTTPGTSGRANRWNEQFF
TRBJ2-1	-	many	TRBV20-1	TGCAGTGCGACCGGGCCGTCCTACAATGAGCAGTTCTTC	CSATGPSYNEQFF
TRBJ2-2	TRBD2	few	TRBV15	TGTGCCACCAGCAGAGATCTGGGAGCGGGAGGTGACGGGGAGCTGTTTTTT	CATSRDLGAGGDGELFF
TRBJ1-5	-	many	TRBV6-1	TGTGCCAGCAGTGAAAGCGGGGGGACTCAGCCCCAGCATTTT	CASSESGGTQPQHF
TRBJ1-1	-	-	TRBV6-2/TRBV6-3	TGTGCCAGCACCGACTCCGGGGTCAACACTGAAGCTTTCTTT	CASTDSGVNTEAFF
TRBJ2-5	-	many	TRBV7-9	TGTGCCAGCAGCTTCGGGGAGGTGGAGACCCAGTACTTC	CASSFGEVETQYF
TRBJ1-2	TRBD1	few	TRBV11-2	TGTGCCAGCAGCTTCTCCGGGGACAGCATATTCTATGGCTACACCTTC	CASSFSGDSIFYGYTF
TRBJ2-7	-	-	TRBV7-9	TGTGCCAGCAGCTTAGAGGGGAGTGAGCAGGGGTCCTACGAGCAGTACTTC	CASSLEGSEQGSYEQYF
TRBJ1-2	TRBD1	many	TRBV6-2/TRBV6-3	TGTGCCAGCAGTTTTGACAGGGGGTATGGCTACACCTTC	CASSFDRGYGYTF
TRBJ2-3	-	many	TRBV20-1	TGCAGTGTTGAGTCTAGCACAGATACGCAGTATTTT	CSVESSTDTQYF
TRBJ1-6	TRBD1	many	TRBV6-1	TGTGCCACCCGGGACAGGCTAAATTCACCCCTCCACTTT	CATRDRLNSPLHF
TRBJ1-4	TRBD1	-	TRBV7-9	TGTGCCAGCAGCTTAGGGACAGGGTGGGAAGATGAAAAACTGTTTTTT	CASSLGTGWEDEKLFF
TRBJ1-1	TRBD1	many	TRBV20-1	TGCAGTGCTAAACAGGGGGTGAACACTGAAGCTTTCTTT	CSAKQGVNTEAFF
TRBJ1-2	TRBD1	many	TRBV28	TGTGCCAGCAGACCTAGTCCCGGGACAGGGTTTGGCTACACCTTC	CASRPSPGTGFGYTF
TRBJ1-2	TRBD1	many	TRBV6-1	TGTGCCAGCATCACCGGGACAGGGACTTTAAGGGGCTACACCTTC	CASITGTGTLRGYTF
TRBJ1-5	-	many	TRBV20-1	TGCAGTGCTAGACAGATCGATCAGCCCCAGCATTTT	CSARQIDQPQHF
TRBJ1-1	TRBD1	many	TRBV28	TGTGCCAGCACCTCGGGACAGGGCCCTAAAGCTTTCTTT	CASTSGQGPKAFF
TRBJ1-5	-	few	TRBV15	TGTGCCACCAGCGTAGGACAGAATCAGCCCCAGCATTTT	CATSVGQNQPQHF